This TCR beta chain was sequenced for a study of OX40 agonist ivuxolimab in advanced cancers. Study-level points and caveats: Clonal expansion was seen in CD4+ and CD8+ blood T cells by week 6 at 0.1 to 3.0 mg/kg.

This clone came up a few times. Its antigen is currently unknown. Germline V gene data show CDR1 as LGHNT and CDR2 as FRNRAP. The V and J ends lost 5 bases and 9 bases respectively, with 20 bases between them. This CDR3 comprises 15 residues. Some clones are missing from TCRdb's copy, which holds only in-frame ones; the method was immunoSEQ multiplex PCR. The data contain roughly 25,000 clones, around nine tenths of them singletons. The chain employs TRBV12-5 and TRBJ2-1, with D unresolved. The source of this sequence is an adult with an advanced solid tumor such as melanoma, head and neck, liver or kidney cancer. Here the sequenced sample was CD4+ or CD8+ T cells sorted from blood, taken in a trial of the OX40 agonist ivuxolimab. CDR3 sequence (DNA): TGTGCTAGTGGTCCTGGTTTAAGGGCCCTCGGTGAGCAGTTCTTC. Encoded protein: CASGPGLRALGEQFF.